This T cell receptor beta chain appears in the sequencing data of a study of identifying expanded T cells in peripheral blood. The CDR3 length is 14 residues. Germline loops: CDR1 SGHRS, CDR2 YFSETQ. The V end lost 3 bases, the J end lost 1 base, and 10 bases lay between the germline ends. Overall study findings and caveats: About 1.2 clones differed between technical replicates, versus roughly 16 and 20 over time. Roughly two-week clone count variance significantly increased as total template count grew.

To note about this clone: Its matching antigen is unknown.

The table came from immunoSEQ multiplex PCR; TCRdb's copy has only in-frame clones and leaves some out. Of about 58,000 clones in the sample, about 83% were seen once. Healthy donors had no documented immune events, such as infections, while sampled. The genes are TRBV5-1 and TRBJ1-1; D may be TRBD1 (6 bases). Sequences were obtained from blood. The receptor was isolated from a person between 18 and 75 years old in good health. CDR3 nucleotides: TGCGCCAGCAGCTCAGGACAGCCGAACACTGAAGCTTTCTTT. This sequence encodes CASSSGQPNTEAFF. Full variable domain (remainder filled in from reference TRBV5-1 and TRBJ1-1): KAGVTQTPRYLIKTRGQQVTLSCSPISGHRSVSWYQQTPGQGLQFLFEYFSETQRNKGNFPGRFSGRQFSNSRSEMNVSTLELGDSALYLCASSSGQPNTEAFFGQGTRLTVV.